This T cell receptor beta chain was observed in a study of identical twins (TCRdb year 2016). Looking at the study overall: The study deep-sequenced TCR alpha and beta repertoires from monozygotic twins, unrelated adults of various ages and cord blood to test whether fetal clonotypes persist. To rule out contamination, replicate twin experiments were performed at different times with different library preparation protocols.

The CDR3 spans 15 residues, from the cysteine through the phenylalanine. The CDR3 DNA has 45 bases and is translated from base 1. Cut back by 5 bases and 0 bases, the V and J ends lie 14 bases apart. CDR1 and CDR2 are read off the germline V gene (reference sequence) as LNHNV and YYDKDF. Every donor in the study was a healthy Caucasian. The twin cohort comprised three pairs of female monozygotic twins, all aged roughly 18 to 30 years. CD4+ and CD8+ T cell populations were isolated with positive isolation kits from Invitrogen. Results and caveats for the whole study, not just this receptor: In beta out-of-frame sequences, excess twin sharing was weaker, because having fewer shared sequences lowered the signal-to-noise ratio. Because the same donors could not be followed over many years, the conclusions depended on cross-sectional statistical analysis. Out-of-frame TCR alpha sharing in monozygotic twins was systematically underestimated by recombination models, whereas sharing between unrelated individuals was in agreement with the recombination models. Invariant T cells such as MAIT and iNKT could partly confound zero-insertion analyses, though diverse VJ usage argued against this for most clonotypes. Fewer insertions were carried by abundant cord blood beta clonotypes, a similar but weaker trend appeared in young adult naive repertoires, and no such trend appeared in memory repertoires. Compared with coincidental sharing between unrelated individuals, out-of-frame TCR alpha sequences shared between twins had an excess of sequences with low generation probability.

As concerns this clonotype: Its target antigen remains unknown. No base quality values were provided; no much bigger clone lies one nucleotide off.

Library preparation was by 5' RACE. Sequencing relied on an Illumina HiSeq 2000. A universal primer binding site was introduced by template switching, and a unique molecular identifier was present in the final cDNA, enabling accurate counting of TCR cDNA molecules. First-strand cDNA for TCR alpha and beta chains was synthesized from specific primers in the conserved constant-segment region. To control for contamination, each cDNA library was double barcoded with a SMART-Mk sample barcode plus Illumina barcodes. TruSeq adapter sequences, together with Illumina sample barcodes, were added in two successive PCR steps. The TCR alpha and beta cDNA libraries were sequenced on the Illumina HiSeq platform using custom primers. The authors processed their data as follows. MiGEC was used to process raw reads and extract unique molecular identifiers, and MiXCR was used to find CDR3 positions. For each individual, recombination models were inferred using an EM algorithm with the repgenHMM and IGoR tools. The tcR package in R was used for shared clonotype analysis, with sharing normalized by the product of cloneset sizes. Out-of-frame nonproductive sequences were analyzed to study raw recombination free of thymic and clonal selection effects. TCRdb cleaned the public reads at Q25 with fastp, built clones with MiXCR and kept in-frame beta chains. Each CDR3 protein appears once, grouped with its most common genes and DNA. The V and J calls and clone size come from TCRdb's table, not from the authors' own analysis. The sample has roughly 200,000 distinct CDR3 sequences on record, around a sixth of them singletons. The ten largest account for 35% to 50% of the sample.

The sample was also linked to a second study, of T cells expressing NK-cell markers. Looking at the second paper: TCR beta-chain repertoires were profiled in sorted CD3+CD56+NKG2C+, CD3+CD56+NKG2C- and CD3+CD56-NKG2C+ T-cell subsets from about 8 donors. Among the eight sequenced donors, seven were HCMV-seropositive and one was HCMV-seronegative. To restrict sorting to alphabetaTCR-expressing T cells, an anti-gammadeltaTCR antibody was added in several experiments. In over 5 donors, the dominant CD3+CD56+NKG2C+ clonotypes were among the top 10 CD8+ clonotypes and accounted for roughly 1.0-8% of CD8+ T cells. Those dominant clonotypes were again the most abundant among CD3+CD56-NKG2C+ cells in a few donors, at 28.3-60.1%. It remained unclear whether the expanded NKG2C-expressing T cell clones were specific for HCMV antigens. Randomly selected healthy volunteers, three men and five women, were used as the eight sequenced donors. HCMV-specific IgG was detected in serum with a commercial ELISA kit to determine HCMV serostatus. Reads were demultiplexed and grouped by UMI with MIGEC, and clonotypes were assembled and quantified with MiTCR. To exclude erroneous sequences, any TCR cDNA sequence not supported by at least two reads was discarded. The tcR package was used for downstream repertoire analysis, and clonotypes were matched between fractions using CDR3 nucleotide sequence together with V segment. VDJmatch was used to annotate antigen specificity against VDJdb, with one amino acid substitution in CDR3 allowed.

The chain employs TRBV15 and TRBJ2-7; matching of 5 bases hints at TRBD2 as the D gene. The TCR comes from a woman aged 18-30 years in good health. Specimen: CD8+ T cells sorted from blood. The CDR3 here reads CATSDPGSSSYEQYF. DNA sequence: TGTGCCACCAGCGACCCGGGGTCGAGCTCCTACGAGCAGTACTTC.